The clone carrying this TCR beta chain was observed at least ten times. The CDR3 loop spans 11 amino acids. Deletions cut 4 bases from V and 3 bases from J, with 4 bases between. Germline V CDR1 and CDR2: SQVTM, ANQGSEA. Ophthalmopathy-affected donors exhibited moderate-to-severe activity, CAS ≥3, NOSPECS ≥4, and duration under 3 months. The data belong to a study of Graves' ophthalmopathy and Graves' hyperthyroidism. Investigators amplified TCR beta CDR3 regions from RNA transcripts. After a first-round RT-PCR with HTBI primers, a second-round multiplex PCR was run. TCRdb ran MiXCR on the multiplex PCR reads and lists one entry per CDR3 protein. The sample comprises 360,000 or so distinct CDR3 sequences, around 20% of which are singletons, and about 1.4% rests with the top ten.

Sequencing was carried out using peripheral blood. The V call is TRBV29-1, the J call TRBJ1-3, with D uncertain. The TCR originated in a woman aged 18-29 years with Graves' ophthalmopathy. The CDR3 DNA is TGCAGCGTTGTCGGTGGAAACACCATATATTTT. Its protein product is CSVVGGNTIYF.